This T cell receptor beta chain was sequenced during a study of CD8+ T cells in alopecia areata. The study's findings and limits: With tofacitinib ongoing, many expanded lesional clones persisted in both scalp and blood. Having just one nonresponder leaves the connection between baseline CD8+ expansion and response unresolved.

CDR1 MGHDK and CDR2 SYGVNS come from the germline V gene. V lost 1 base, J lost 3 bases, and 6 bases lay in between. The CDR3 length is 14 residues. The treatment was: oral pan-JAK inhibitor, 5-10 mg twice daily. Alopecia areata patients gave lesional scalp punch biopsies and peripheral blood samples. From PBMCs, CD4+ and CD8+ T cells were sorted. Extracted RNA was reverse transcribed, and the resulting cDNA served as sequencing template. Sequenced by immunoSEQ multiplex PCR; TCRdb stores in-frame clones only, minus some. The data hold some 180,000 clones, with 50% to 65% observed a single time. Remarks on this clone: The antigen is undetermined.

Source: CD8+ T cells sorted from blood, taken at week 24, from a patient treated with tofacitinib. This chain links TRBV25-1 with TRBJ2-2, with D possibly TRBD2 on 6 matching bases. The TCR comes from a human donor with alopecia areata. CDR3 DNA sequence: TGTGCCAGCAGTGAATGGGGGGACACCGGGGAGCTGTTTTTT. It encodes CASSEWGDTGELFF.